The text below deals with one T cell receptor beta chain. In this sample, this clonotype turned up many times. It lacks a known antigen. The sample holds no much larger clone one base away, and base qualities are not on file. The intended sense of this specimen's time point label: sample taken at primary tumor resection. The donors were 70 or so patients from the lung TRACERx cohort who had early-stage, untreated non-small cell lung cancer. Whole RNA extracted from tumor and nontumor lung tissue, or from cryopreserved PBMC samples, was used for TCR sequencing without cell sorting. Patients were selected for TCR sequencing only if sufficient RNA was available from at least two tumor regions. A lung pathologist reviewed the tumor and adjacent nontumor lung specimens before the specimens were selected. The data derive from a study of spatial heterogeneity in lung cancer (dated by TCRdb to about 2019). About the investigation overall: More beta-chain than alpha-chain transcripts were consistently detected, likely reflecting higher beta-chain transcript abundance. In tumor regions, TCR transcript counts showed a strong correlation with a T cell transcriptional module score from matched bulk RNA-seq. In the raw uncorrected reads, each unique combination of TCR and UMI appeared more than ten times on average. The study quantitatively compared TCR alpha and beta repertoires across multiple tumor regions, matched nontumor lung and blood in non-small cell lung cancer. Nonsynonymous mutation counts, determined by whole-exome sequencing of tumor tissue, were related to TCR repertoire features. Both alpha and beta chains were TCR-sequenced in samples taken at surgery, namely 220 tumor regions, fewer than 80 matched nontumor lung samples and approximately 58 PBMC samples.

V was cut back by 7 bases and J by 1 base, leaving a gap of 13 bases between them. CDR1 and CDR2 (SQVTM, ANQGSEA) derive from the germline V gene. Measured from the cysteine to the phenylalanine, the CDR3 is 13 residues long. The kept DNA is CDR3 alone, 39 bases in frame from the first base. General study outcomes and caveats: Confirming at a functional level the hypothesis that regional TCRs recognize regional mutations was considered to require additional single-cell paired TCR alpha and beta sequencing. The number of expanded intratumoral alpha and beta TCRs correlated with the tumor nonsynonymous mutation count. The count of ubiquitous expanded TCRs correlated with the count of ubiquitous nonsynonymous mutations, and the count of regional expanded TCRs correlated with the count of regional nonsynonymous mutations. TCR-seq was estimated to cover only roughly 7% of tumor T cells for alpha chains and 13% to 15% for beta chains.

Library generation was performed with 5' RACE. The instrument given in TCRdb is NextSeq 500. The TCR library protocol attached a unique molecular identifier to each TCR cDNA molecule to allow correction of PCR and sequencing errors. As for how the authors treated the data: TCR identification, UMI-based error correction and CDR3 extraction were all carried out with Decombinator tools. TCRs above a frequency of 2 per 1,000, corresponding to the top 1% of the tumor frequency distribution, were defined as expanded. Expanded tumor TCRs statistically deemed absent (corrected P<0.05) from at least one tumor region were classed as regional, and all other expanded tumor TCRs were classed as ubiquitous. Each repertoire was subsampled 100 times to 5,000 TCRs, after which Renyi diversity was computed with the R vegan package. CDR3 similarity networks were constructed using string-kernel similarity of amino acid triplets, with links drawn between CDR3s whose pairwise similarity was above 0.82. TCRdb reprocessing: public reads trimmed at Q25 with fastp, clones called with MiXCR, in-frame beta chains kept. Rows are combined by CDR3 protein, so each entry shows the most common genes and DNA. The V and J calls were determined by TCRdb, not by the authors. Present in this sample are about 20,000 distinct CDR3 sequences, roughly 7.3% of which were seen just once. The ten largest make up under 25% of the sample.

The receptor chain draws on TRBV29-1 and TRBJ1-1; the D gene cannot be named for sure. Sequenced here: lung tumor tissue, sampled at surgery. The origin of this receptor is a female donor with early-stage non-small cell lung cancer. The CDR3 loop reads CSATRQANTEAFF. The DNA is TGCAGCGCCACCCGTCAGGCGAACACTGAAGCTTTCTTT. The full variable domain, with segments outside the CDR3 supplied by the reference TRBV29-1 and TRBJ1-1 proteins, appears as SAVISQKPSRDICQRGTSLTIQCQVDSQVTMMFWYRQQPGQSLTLIATANQGSEATYESGFVIDKFPISRPNLTFSTLTVSNMSPEDSSIYLCSATRQANTEAFFGQGTRLTVV.